These 2 T cell receptor beta chains were sequenced from one sample in a study of graft-versus-host responses after intestinal transplantation. TCRdb's copy holds only in-frame clones and misses some; the assay was immunoSEQ multiplex PCR. The sample has under 85,000 clones; around 96% are singletons. No antigens are known for them. The input for sequencing was unstimulated CD8+ T cells sorted from spleen or lymph node cells, taken before intestinal transplant. These receptors all come from a human donor who received an intestinal transplant.

The rearrangement links TRBV9 to TRBJ2-1, with 8 bases aligning to TRBD2. The germline gives CDR1 SGDLS, CDR2 YYNGEE. V trimming: 3 bases; J trimming: 3 bases; junction bases outside the gene matches: 2. This CDR3 has 14 amino acids. The CDR3 nucleotides are TGTGCCAGCAGCGCCGGGACTAGCTACAATGAGCAGTTCTTC. Protein sequence: CASSAGTSYNEQFF.

Written as DNA, the CDR3 is TGTGCCAGCGGGCCTACCGGGACAGTCGGGGCAGATACGCAGTATTTT. It is translated as CASGPTGTVGADTQYF. The rearrangement links TRBV7-9 to TRBJ2-3, with TRBD1 matching over 7 bases. Germline V CDR1 and CDR2: SEHNR, FQNEAQ (reference sequence). V lost 8 bases and J lost 4; bases outside the gene matches: 15. There are 16 residues in the CDR3.